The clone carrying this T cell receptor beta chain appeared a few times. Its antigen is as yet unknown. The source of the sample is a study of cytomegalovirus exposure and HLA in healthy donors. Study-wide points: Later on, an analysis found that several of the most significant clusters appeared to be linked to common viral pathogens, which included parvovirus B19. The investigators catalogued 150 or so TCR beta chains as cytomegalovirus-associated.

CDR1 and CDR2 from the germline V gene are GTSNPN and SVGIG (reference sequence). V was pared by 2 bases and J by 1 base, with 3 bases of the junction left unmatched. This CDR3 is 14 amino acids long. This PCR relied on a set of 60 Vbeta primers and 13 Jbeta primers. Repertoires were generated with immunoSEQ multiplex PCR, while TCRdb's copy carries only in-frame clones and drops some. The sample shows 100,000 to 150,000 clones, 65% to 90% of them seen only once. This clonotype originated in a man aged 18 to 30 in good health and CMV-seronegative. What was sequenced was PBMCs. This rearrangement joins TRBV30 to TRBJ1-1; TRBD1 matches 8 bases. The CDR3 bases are TGTGCCTGGAGTATGGGGACAGGGAACACTGAAGCTTTCTTT. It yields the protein CAWSMGTGNTEAFF.